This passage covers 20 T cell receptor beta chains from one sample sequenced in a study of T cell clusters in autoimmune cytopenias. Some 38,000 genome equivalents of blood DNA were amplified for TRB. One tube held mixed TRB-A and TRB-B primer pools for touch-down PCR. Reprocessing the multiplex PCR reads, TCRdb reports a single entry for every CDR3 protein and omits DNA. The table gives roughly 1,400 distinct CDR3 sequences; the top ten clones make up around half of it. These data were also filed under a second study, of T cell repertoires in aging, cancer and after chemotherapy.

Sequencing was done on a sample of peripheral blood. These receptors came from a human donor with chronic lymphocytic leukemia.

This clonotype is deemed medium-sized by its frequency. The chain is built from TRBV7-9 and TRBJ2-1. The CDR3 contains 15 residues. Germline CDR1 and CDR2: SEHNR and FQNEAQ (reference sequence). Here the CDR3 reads CASSPRSSNLNEQFF.

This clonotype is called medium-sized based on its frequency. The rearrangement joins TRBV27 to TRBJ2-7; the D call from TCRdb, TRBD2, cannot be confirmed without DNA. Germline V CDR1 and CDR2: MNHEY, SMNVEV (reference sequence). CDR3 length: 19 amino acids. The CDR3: CASSLRGGDGGERIREQYF.

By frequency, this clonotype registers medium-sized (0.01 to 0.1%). The CDR3 loop reads CAWSWDGYSGNTIYF. This chain joins TRBV30 and TRBJ1-3; no DNA is available, so the TRBD1 call from TCRdb remains unchecked. This CDR3 region has 15 residues. Per the germline V gene, CDR1 is GTSNPN and CDR2 is SVGIG (reference sequence).

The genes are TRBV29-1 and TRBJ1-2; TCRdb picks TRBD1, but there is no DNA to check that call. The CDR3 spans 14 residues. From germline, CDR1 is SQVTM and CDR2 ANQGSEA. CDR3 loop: CSVRGTGGQDGYTF.

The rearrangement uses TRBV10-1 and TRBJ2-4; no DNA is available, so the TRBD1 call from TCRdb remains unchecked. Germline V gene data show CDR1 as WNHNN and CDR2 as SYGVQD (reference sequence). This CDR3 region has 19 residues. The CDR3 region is CASGDPGQGRILAKNIQYF.

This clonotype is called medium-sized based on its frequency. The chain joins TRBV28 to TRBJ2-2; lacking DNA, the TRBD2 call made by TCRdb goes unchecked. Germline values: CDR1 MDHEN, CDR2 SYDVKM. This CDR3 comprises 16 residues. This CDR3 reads CASSFRAGGYTGELFF.

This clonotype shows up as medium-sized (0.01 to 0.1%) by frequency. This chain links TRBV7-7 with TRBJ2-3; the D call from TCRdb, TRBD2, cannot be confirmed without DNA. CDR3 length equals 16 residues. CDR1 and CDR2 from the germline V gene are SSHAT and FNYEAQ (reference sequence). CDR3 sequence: CASSLGTSGFTDTQYF.

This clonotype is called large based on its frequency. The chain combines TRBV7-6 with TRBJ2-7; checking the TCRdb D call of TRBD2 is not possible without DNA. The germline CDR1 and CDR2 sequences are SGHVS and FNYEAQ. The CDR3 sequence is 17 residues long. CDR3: CASILSLAGGPRYEQYF.

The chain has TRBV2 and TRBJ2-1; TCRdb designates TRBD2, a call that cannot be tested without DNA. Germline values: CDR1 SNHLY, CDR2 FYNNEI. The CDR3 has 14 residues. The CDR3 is CASSRWEGRNEQFF.

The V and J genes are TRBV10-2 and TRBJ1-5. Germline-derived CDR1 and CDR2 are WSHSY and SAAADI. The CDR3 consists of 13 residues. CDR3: CASSIGFGQPQHF.

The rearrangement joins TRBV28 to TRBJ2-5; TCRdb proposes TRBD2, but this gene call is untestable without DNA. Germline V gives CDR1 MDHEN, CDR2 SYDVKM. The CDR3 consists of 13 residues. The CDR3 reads CASSPGALETQYF.

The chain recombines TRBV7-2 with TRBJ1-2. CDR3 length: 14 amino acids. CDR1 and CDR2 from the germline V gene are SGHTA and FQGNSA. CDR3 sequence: CASSLEVAAAGYTF.

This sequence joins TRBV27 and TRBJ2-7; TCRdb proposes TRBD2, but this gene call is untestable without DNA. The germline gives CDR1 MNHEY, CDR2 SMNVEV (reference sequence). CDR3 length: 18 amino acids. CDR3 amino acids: CASSSSGLAGLPSYEQYF.

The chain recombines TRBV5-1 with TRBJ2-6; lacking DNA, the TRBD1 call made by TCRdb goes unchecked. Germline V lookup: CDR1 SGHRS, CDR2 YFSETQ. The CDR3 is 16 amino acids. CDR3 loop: CASSLAGWGKANVLTF.

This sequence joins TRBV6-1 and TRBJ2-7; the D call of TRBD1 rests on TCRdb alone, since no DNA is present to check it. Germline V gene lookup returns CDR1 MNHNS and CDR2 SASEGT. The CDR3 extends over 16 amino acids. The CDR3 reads CASGGQGAVWNDEQYF.

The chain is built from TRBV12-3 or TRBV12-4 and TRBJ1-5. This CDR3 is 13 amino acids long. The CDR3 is CASGRVGNQPQHF.

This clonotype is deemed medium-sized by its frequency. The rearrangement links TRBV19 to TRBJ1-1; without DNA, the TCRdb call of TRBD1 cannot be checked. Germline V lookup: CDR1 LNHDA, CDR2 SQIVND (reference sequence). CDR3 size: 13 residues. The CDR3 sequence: CASAPGGNTEAFF.

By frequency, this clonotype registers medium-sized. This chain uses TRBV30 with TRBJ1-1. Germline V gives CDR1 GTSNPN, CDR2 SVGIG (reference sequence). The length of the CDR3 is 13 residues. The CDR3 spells CAWSVGYDTEAFF.

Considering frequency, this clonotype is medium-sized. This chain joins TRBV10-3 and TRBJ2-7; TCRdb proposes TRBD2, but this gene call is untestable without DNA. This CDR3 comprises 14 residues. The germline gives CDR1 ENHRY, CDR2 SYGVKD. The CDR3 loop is CAISESAGGYEQYF.

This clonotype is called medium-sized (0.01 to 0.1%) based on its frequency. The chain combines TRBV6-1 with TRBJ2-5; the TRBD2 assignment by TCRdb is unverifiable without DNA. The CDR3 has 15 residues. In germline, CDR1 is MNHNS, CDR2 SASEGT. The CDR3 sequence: CASTLDSNPLETQYF.